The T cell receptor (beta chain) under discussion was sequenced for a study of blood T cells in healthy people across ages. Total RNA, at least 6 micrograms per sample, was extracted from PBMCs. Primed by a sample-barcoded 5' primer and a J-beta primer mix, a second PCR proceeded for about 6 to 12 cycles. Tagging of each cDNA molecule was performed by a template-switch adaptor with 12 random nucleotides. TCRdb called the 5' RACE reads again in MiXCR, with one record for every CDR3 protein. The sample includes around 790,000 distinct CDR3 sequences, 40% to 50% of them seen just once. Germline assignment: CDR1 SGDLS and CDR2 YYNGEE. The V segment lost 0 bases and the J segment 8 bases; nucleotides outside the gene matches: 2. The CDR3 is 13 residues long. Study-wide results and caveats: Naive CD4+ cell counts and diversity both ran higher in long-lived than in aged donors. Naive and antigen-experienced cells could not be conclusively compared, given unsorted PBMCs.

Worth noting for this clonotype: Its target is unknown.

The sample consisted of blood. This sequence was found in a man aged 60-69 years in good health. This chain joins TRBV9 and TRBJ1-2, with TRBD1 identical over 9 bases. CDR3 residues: CASSVGDRAGYTF. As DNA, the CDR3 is TGTGCCAGCAGCGTAGGGGACAGGGCAGGCTACACCTTC.